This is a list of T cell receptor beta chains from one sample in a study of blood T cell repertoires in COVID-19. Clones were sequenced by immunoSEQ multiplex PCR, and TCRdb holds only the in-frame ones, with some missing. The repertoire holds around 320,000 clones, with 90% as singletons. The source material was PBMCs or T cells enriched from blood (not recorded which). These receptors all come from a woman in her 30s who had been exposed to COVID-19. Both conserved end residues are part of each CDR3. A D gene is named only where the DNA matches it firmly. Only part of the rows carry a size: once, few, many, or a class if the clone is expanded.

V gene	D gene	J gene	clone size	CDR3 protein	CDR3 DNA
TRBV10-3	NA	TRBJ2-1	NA	CAISEQHNEQFF	TGTGCCATCAGTGAACAGCACAATGAGCAGTTCTTC
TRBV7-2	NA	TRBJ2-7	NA	CASSLGVAGALGEQYF	TGTGCCAGCAGCTTAGGGGTCGCGGGGGCCTTAGGCGAGCAGTACTTC
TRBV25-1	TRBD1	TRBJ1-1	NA	CASSLTQGAYTEAFF	TGTGCCAGCAGCCTCACTCAGGGGGCGTATACTGAAGCTTTCTTT
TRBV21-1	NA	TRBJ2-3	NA	CASSQGSSGAADTQYF	TGTGCCAGCAGCCAGGGGAGTAGCGGGGCGGCAGATACGCAGTATTTT
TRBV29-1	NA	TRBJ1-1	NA	CSVERDLNTEAFF	TGCAGCGTTGAGCGGGACTTGAACACTGAAGCTTTCTTT
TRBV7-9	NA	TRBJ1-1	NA	CASSLVTGPEAFF	TGTGCCAGCAGCTTAGTCACGGGTCCCGAAGCTTTCTTT
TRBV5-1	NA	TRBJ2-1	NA	CASSLDEGRNEQFF	TGCGCCAGCAGCTTGGATGAGGGTCGAAATGAGCAGTTCTTC
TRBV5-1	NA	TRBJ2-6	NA	CASSWAEPGANVLTF	TGCGCCAGCAGCTGGGCAGAACCTGGGGCCAACGTCCTGACTTTC
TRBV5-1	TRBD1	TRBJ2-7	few	CASSSGQGGYEQYF	TGCGCCAGCAGTAGTGGACAGGGGGGCTACGAGCAGTACTTC
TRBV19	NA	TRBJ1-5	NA	CASSLPGQLGQPQHF	TGTGCCAGTAGCCTACCGGGACAACTGGGCCAGCCCCAGCATTTT
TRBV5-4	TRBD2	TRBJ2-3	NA	CASSPPGLALDTQYF	TGTGCCAGCAGCCCCCCGGGACTAGCTTTGGATACGCAGTATTTT
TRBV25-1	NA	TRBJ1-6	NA	CASSVADTRRSPLHF	TGTGCCAGCAGTGTTGCGGACACCCGCAGGTCACCCCTCCACTTT
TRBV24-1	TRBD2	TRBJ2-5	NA	CATSARTSGVQETQYF	TGTGCCACCAGTGCTAGGACTAGCGGAGTTCAAGAGACCCAGTACTTC
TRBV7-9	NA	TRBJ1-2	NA	CASTGPGDYGYTF	TGTGCCAGCACAGGACCAGGGGACTATGGCTACACCTTC
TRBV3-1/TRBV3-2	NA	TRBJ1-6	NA	CASSPGQNNSPLHF	TGTGCCAGCAGCCCAGGACAGAATAATTCACCCCTCCACTTT
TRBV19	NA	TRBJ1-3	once	CASSTPGGAGNTIYF	TGTGCCAGTAGTACCCCGGGAGGGGCTGGAAACACCATATATTTT
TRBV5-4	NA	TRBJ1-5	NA	CASSRSPGTNQPQHF	TGTGCCAGCAGCCGTAGTCCCGGTACTAATCAGCCCCAGCATTTT
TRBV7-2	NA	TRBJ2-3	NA	CASSFRIPSGGRRTDTQYF	TGTGCCAGCAGCTTTAGGATCCCATCCGGGGGACGACGCACAGATACGCAGTATTTT
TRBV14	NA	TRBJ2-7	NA	CASSSLSLYEQYF	TGTGCCAGCAGCTCTCTGAGTCTCTACGAGCAGTACTTC
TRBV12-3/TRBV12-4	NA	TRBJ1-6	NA	CASSARNSPLHF	TGTGCCAGCAGTGCCAGGAATTCACCCCTCCACTTT
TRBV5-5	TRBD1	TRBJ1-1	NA	CASSVSPGGWNTEAFF	TGTGCCAGCAGCGTCTCGCCAGGGGGATGGAACACTGAAGCTTTCTTT
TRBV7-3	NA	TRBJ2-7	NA	CASSLRGNDEQYF	TGTGCCAGCAGCTTAAGAGGGAACGACGAGCAGTACTTC
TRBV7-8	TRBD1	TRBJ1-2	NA	CASSQGQNYGYTF	TGTGCCAGCAGCCAGGGACAGAATTATGGCTACACCTTC
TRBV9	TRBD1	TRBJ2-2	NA	CASSWDRGSGFNTGELFF	TGTGCCAGCAGCTGGGACAGGGGATCGGGCTTTAACACCGGGGAGCTGTTTTTT
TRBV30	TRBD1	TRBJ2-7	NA	CAWAEGQTYEQYF	TGTGCCTGGGCAGAGGGACAGACCTACGAGCAGTACTTC
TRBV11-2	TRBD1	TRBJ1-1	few	CASSQGRSGTVNTEAFF	TGTGCCAGCAGCCAGGGGAGGTCTGGGACAGTGAACACTGAAGCTTTCTTT
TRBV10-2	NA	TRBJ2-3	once	CASRIVQQGPTDTQYF	TGCGCCAGTCGGATCGTGCAGCAGGGGCCTACAGATACGCAGTATTTT
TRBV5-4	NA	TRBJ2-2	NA	CASSLSSDTGELFF	TGTGCCAGCAGCTTATCTAGCGACACCGGGGAGCTGTTTTTT
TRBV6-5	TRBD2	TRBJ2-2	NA	CASPRTSDTGELFF	TGTGCCAGCCCCAGGACTAGCGACACCGGGGAGCTGTTTTTT
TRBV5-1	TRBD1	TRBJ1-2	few	CASSLRDWDSSRGYTF	TGCGCCAGCAGCTTGCGTGACTGGGACAGCTCCAGGGGCTACACCTTC
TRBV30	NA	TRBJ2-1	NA	CAWTYLNEQFF	TGTGCCTGGACCTATTTAAATGAGCAGTTCTTC
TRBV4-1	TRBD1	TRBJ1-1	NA	CASSPRDSGNTEAFF	TGCGCCAGCAGCCCCCGGGACAGTGGGAACACTGAAGCTTTCTTT
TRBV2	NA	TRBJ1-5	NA	CASSGNNNQPQHF	TGTGCCAGCAGTGGAAACAATAATCAGCCCCAGCATTTT
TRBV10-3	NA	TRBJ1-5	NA	CAIKAGWGNQPQHF	TGTGCCATCAAGGCAGGTTGGGGCAATCAGCCCCAGCATTTT
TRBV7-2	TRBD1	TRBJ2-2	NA	CASSFRQGRTGELFF	TGTGCCAGCAGCTTTCGACAGGGGCGGACCGGGGAGCTGTTTTTT
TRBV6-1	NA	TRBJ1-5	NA	CASSEYSYSNQPQHF	TGTGCCAGCAGTGAGTACAGTTATAGCAATCAGCCCCAGCATTTT
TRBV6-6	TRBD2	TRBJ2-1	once	CASSPHISGGFSYNEQFF	TGTGCCAGCAGTCCCCATATTAGCGGGGGATTCTCCTACAATGAGCAGTTCTTC
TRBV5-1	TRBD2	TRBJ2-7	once	CASSLSGVSSYEQYF	TGCGCCAGCAGCCTCAGCGGGGTTAGCTCCTACGAGCAGTACTTC
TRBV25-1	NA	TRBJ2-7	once	CASSEYEQYF	TGTGCCAGCAGTGAGTACGAGCAGTACTTC
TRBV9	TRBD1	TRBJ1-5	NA	CASSPGQARHQPQHF	TGTGCCAGCAGCCCCGGACAGGCCAGACATCAGCCCCAGCATTTT
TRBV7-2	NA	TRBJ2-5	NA	CASSLGGASGQETQYF	TGTGCCAGCAGCTTAGGGGGGGCTAGCGGTCAAGAGACCCAGTACTTC
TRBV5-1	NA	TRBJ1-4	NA	CASSSGSPNEKLFF	TGCGCCAGCAGCTCCGGGTCCCCTAATGAAAAACTGTTTTTT
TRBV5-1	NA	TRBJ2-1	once	CASSSDSSYNEQFF	TGCGCCAGCAGCTCGGACAGCTCCTACAATGAGCAGTTCTTC
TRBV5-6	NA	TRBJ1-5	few	CASSLWGVSKGNQPQHF	TGTGCCAGCAGCTTGTGGGGGGTCTCCAAGGGCAATCAGCCCCAGCATTTT
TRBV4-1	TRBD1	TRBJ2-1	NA	CASSQEGQGALSEQFF	TGCGCCAGCAGCCAAGAAGGACAGGGGGCGTTGAGTGAGCAGTTCTTC
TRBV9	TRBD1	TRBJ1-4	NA	CASSPRQGVATNEKLFF	TGTGCCAGCAGCCCCCGACAGGGGGTTGCAACTAATGAAAAACTGTTTTTT
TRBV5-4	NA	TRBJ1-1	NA	CASSLAGGLDTEAFF	TGTGCCAGCAGCTTGGCCGGGGGGCTCGACACTGAAGCTTTCTTT